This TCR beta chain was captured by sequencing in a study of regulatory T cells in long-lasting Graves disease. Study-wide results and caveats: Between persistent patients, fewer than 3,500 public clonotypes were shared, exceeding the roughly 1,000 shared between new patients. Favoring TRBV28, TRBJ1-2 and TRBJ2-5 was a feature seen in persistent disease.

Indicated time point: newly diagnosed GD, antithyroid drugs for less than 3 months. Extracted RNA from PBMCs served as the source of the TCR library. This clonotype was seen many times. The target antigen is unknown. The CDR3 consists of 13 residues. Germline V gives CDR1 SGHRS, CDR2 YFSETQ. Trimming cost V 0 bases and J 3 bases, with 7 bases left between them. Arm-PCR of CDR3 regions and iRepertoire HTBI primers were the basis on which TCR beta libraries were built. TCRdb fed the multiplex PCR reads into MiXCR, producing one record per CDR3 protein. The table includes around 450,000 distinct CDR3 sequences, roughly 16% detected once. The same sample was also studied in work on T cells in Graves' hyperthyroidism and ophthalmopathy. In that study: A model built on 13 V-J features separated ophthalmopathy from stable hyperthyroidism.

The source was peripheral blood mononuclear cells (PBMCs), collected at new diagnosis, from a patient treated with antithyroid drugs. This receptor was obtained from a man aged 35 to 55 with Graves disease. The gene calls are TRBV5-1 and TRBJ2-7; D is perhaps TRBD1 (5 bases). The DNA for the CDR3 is TGCGCCAGCAGCTTGGATCAGGGCTACGAGCAGTACTTC. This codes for CASSLDQGYEQYF.